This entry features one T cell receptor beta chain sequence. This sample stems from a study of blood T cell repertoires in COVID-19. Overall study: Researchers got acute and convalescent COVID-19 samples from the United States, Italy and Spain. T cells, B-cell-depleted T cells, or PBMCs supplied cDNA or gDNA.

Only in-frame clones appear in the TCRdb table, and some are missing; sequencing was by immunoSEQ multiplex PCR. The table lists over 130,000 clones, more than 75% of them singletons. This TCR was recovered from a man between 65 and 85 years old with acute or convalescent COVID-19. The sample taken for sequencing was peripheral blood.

The CDR3 reads CASTAGQETQYF. The CDR3 DNA reads TGTGCCAGCACGGCGGGGCAAGAGACCCAGTACTTC. The chain joins TRBV28 to TRBJ2-5; weak D call: TRBD2 (6 bases). This CDR3 has 12 amino acids. CDR1 and CDR2 from the germline V gene are MDHEN and SYDVKM. Trimming pared 7 bases from V and 2 bases from J, leaving 8 bases between.